The rows below give T cell receptor beta chains drawn from one sample of a study of spatial heterogeneity in lung cancer. TCRdb independently ran MiXCR on the 5' RACE reads; one entry per CDR3 protein. The data hold around 110,000 distinct CDR3 sequences, with more than 9% observed a single time. The sequencing used PBMCs, collected at follow-up. These receptors were taken from a male donor with early-stage non-small cell lung cancer. The CDR3 runs from the conserved cysteine through the conserved F or W. D genes are given only for firm matches. Clone size is not always given. Where it is, it says once, few, many or a class for expanded clones.

j_call clone_size d_call v_call cdr3_aa cdr3_nt
TRBJ2-6 many TRBD1 TRBV30 CAWGLGTGPSGANVLTF TGTGCCTGGGGGCTCGGGACAGGGCCCTCTGGGGCCAACGTCCTGACTTTC
TRBJ1-5 . . TRBV4-2 CASSQEAGGNQPQHF TGTGCCAGCAGCCAAGAAGCAGGGGGCAATCAGCCCCAGCATTTT
TRBJ1-4 few . TRBV27 CASSSTGIATNEKLFF TGTGCCAGCAGTTCCACAGGGATAGCAACTAATGAAAAACTGTTTTTT
TRBJ2-2 . . TRBV4-2 CASSRAGQGGNTGELFF TGTGCCAGCAGCCGCGCGGGGCAGGGAGGAAACACCGGGGAGCTGTTTTTT
TRBJ2-1 . . TRBV4-1 CASSQVFAGANNEQFF TGCGCCAGCAGCCAGGTATTCGCAGGGGCAAACAATGAGCAGTTCTTC
TRBJ2-7 few . TRBV5-1 CASSLAEIGPSYEQYF TGCGCCAGCAGCTTGGCCGAAATAGGACCCTCCTACGAGCAGTACTTC
TRBJ1-1 . . TRBV20-1 CSAPQQGLNTEAFF TGCAGTGCTCCTCAACAGGGTCTGAACACTGAAGCTTTCTTT
TRBJ1-2 few . TRBV12-3/TRBV12-4 CASSGGGPTF TGTGCCAGCAGTGGAGGCGGGCCTACCTTC
TRBJ1-1 few TRBD1 TRBV12-3/TRBV12-4 CASKPLTGSAEAFF TGTGCCAGCAAACCCTTGACAGGGTCGGCTGAAGCTTTCTTT
TRBJ2-7 few . TRBV6-1 CASSPGLFF TGTGCCAGCAGTCCGGGGCTTTTTTTC
TRBJ1-6 . . TRBV12-3/TRBV12-4 CASSLPPNSPLHF TGTGCCAGCAGTTTACCCCCTAATTCACCCCTCCACTTT
TRBJ1-5 few TRBD1 TRBV7-9 CASSPDRGQSNQPQHF TGTGCCAGCAGCCCAGACAGGGGGCAAAGCAATCAGCCCCAGCATTTT
TRBJ2-7 few TRBD1 TRBV5-1 CASSLEGQGAYEQYF TGCGCCAGCAGCTTGGAAGGACAGGGGGCATACGAGCAGTACTTC
TRBJ1-5 . . TRBV7-2 CASSSGTSGQPQHF TGTGCCAGCAGCTCCGGGACATCGGGTCAGCCCCAGCATTTT
TRBJ2-7 . TRBD1 TRBV7-3 CASSLTDRGSEQYF TGTGCCAGCAGCTTAACGGACAGGGGTAGCGAGCAGTACTTC
TRBJ2-7 few . TRBV28 CASSLLARNYEQYF TGTGCCAGCAGTTTACTGGCCAGGAACTACGAGCAGTACTTC
TRBJ2-3 . . TRBV10-1 CASGASTDTQYF TGCGCCAGCGGGGCAAGCACAGATACGCAGTATTTT
TRBJ2-5 few . TRBV7-9 CASSSIPEETQYF TGTGCCAGCAGCTCAATACCAGAAGAGACCCAGTACTTC
TRBJ2-5 many . TRBV14 CASSQDLAETQYF TGTGCCAGCAGCCAAGATTTGGCGGAGACCCAGTACTTC
TRBJ1-1 many . TRBV6-1 CASGDVGEAFF TGTGCCAGCGGAGATGTGGGAGAGGCTTTCTTT
TRBJ2-7 . . TRBV14 CASSPQGLLWEQYF TGTGCCAGCAGCCCCCAGGGACTCCTGTGGGAGCAGTACTTC
TRBJ2-5 . TRBD1 TRBV9 CASSGTGAETQYF TGTGCCAGCAGCGGGACAGGGGCGGAGACCCAGTACTTC